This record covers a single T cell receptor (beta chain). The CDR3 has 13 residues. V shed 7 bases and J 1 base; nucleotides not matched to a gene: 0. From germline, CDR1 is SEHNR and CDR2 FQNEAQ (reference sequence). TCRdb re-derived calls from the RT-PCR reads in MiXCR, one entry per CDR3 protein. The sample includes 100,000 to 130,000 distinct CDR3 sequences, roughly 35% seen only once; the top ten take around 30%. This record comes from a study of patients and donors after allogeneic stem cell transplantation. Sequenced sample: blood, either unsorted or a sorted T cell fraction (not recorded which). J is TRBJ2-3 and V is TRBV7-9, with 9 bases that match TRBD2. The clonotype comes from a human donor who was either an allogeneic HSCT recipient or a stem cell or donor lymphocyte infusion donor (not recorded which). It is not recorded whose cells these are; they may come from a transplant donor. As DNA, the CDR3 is TGTGCCAGCACTAGCGGGGGCACAGATACGCAGTATTTT. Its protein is CASTSGGTDTQYF.